This section outlines one T cell receptor beta chain sequence together with its context. These data are taken from a study of shared clonotypes between healthy human individuals. V lost 2 bases to trimming and J lost 1 base, with 12 bases between them. The CDR3 contains 15 residues. Germline CDR1 reads MNHNY; CDR2 reads SVGAGI (reference sequence). TCRdb's table, derived via immunoSEQ multiplex PCR, lists solely in-frame clones and lacks some. The sample shows some 980,000 clones, 76% of them seen only once. The chain links TRBV6-6 to TRBJ2-7, with a possible D match to TRBD1 (7 bases). The sample taken for sequencing was memory CD4+ T cells sorted from blood. As to subset: CD45RA-negative fraction. The receptor was derived from a man younger than 35 in good health. The CDR3 sequence is CASSYTAGGSYEQYF. The CDR3 nucleotides are TGTGCCAGCAGTTACACGGCAGGGGGGTCCTACGAGCAGTACTTC.